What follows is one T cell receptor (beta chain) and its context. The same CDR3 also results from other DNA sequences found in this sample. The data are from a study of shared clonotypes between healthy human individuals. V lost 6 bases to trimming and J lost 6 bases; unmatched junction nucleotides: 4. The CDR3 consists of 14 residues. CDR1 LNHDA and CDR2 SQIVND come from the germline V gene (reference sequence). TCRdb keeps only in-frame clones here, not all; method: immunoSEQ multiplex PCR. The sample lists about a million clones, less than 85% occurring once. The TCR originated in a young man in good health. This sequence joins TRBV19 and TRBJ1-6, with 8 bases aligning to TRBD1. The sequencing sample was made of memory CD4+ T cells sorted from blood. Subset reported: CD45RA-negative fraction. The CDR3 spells CASSLTGVNSPLHF. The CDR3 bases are TGTGCCAGTAGCTTGACAGGGGTTAATTCACCCCTCCACTTT.